The 3 T cell receptor beta chains reported below all come from one sample, sequenced in a study of early stage breast cancer tumors. Sequencing used immunoSEQ multiplex PCR; TCRdb keeps in-frame clones, though not all of them. The sample records about 50,000 clones, just under 80% being singletons. The sample was blood. The receptors derive from a person in their forties with breast cancer.

The chain carries TRBV4-2 and TRBJ2-2, with a tentative D call TRBD2 (7 bases). Between the trimmed V and J ends, which lost 4 bases and 4 bases, there was a span of 25 bases. Germline values: CDR1 LGHNA, CDR2 YNFKEQ. The CDR3 is made up of 19 amino acids. CDR3: CASSPTAGGGGRSTGELFF. CDR3 DNA: TGTGCCAGCAGCCCGACCGCGGGCGGGGGCGGGCGTTCCACCGGGGAGCTGTTTTTT.

The rearrangement links TRBV30 to TRBJ1-6; possible D gene TRBD1, 6 bases. Per the germline V gene, CDR1 is GTSNPN and CDR2 is SVGIG (reference sequence). V lost 1 base and J 6 bases, leaving 16 bases between the germline ends. This CDR3 spans 16 amino acids. This CDR3 reads CAWSGTGKGPNSPLHF. For the CDR3, the DNA is TGTGCCTGGAGTGGAACAGGGAAGGGACCTAATTCACCCCTCCACTTT.

This chain connects TRBV10-3 to TRBJ2-1; D perhaps matches TRBD2 (5 bases). The germline V gene has CDR1 ENHRY and CDR2 SYGVKD. V was pared by 7 bases and J by 8 bases, with 18 bases between. This CDR3 is 14 amino acids long. The CDR3 nucleotides read TGTGCCATCACCCAGACCGGGGAATGGGATGAGCAGTTCTTC. This codes for CAITQTGEWDEQFF.